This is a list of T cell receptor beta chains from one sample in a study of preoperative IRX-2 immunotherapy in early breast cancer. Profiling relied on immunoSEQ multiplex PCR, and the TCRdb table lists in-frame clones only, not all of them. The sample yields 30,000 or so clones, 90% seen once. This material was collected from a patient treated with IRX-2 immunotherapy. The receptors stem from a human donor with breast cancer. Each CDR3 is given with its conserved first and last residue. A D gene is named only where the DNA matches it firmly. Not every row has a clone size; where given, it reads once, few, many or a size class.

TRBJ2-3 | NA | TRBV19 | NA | TGTGCCAGTAGTAGTGATCAGGGCGGCACAGATACGCAGTATTTT | CASSSDQGGTDTQYF
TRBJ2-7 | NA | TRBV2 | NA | TGTGCCAGCAGGGGTTTGGCCTACGAGCAGTACTTC | CASRGLAYEQYF
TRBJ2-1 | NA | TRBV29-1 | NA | TGCAGCGTTTTCGGCCAGAGGGAGCAGTTCTTC | CSVFGQREQFF
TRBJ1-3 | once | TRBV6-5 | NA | TGTGCCAGCAGTTATTTGCCGTTGACTGGAAACACCATATATTTT | CASSYLPLTGNTIYF
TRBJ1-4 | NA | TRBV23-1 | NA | TGCGCCAGCAGTCAATCTGACGGGAAACTGTTTTTT | CASSQSDGKLFF
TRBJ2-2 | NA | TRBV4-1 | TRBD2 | TGCGCCAGCAGCCCCGGCGGACTAGCGGGAGTAGGGACCGGGGAGCTGTTTTTT | CASSPGGLAGVGTGELFF
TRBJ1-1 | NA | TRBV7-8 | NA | TGTGCCAGCAGCTTAGCGGTGGGTTCAGCTTTCTTT | CASSLAVGSAFF
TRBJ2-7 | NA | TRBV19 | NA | TGTGCCAGTAGTATAGATCTGGTCAGGGGATCGCGCGAGCAGTACTTC | CASSIDLVRGSREQYF
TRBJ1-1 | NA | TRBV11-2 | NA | TGTGCCAGCACCCCACTCCGGGGCGGGTCTAACACTGAAGCTTTCTTT | CASTPLRGGSNTEAFF
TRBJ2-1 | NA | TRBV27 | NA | TGTGCCAGCACCAAGGGGAGCAGGGGATTCGCGGGTGAGCAGTTCTTC | CASTKGSRGFAGEQFF
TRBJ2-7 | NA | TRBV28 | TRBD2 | TGTGCCAGCAGCACGGGACTAGCGGGGGCCTACGAGCAGTACTTC | CASSTGLAGAYEQYF
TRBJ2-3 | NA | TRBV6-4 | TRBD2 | TGTGCCAGCAGTCCCCTAGCGGGGGGGCCCGCAGATACGCAGTATTTT | CASSPLAGGPADTQYF
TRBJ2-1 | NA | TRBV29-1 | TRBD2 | TGCAGCGTTGAAGGACTAGCGGGAGACAACTCCTACAATGAGCAGTTCTTC | CSVEGLAGDNSYNEQFF
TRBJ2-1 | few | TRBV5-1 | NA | TGCGCCAGCAGCCGAGTCGGAGATGAGCAGTTCTTC | CASSRVGDEQFF
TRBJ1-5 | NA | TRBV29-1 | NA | TGCAGCGTTGTGTTGGGGGCAGGGGACCCCAATCAGCCCCAGCATTTT | CSVVLGAGDPNQPQHF
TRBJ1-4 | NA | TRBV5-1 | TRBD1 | TGCGCCAGCAGCTTGGCCGCCGACAGGGCGCAGGAAAAACTGTTTTTT | CASSLAADRAQEKLFF
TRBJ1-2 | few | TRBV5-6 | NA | TGTGCCAGCAGCTTGGGGATAACCTATGGCTACACCTTC | CASSLGITYGYTF
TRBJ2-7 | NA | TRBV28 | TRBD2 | TGTGCCAGCAGTTCGAACGTCGGGACTAGCGGAGCCCCCCCCTACGAGCAGTACTTC | CASSSNVGTSGAPPYEQYF
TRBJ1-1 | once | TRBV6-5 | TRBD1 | TGTGCCAGCAGTTACTCAGGACAGGGCGGCACTGAAGCTTTCTTT | CASSYSGQGGTEAFF
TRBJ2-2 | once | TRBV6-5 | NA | TGTGCCAGCAGTTACTTCGGGGGTAACACCGGGGAGCTGTTTTTT | CASSYFGGNTGELFF
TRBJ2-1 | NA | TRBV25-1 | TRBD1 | TGTGCCACTGACAGGGCCAGTGAGCAGTTCTTC | CATDRASEQFF
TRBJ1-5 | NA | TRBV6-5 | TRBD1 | TGTGCCAGCAGTCCACAGGGGAGGGGGCCCCAGCATTTT | CASSPQGRGPQHF
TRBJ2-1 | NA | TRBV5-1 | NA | TGCGCCAGCAGCCCGGAGGGGCAGGGGGCCTACAATGAGCAGTTCTTC | CASSPEGQGAYNEQFF
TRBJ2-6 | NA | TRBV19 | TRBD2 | TGTGCCAGTAGTACGGGAGGGACACAGATCTCTGGGGCCAACGTCCTGACTTTC | CASSTGGTQISGANVLTF
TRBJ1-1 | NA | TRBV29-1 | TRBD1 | TGCAGCACAAGACAGGGAGACACTGAAGCTTTCTTT | CSTRQGDTEAFF
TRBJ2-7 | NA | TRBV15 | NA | TGTGCCACCAGCAGAGATGTCAGGGGTTACGAGCAGTACTTC | CATSRDVRGYEQYF
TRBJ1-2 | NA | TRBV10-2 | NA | TGCGCCAGCAGTGATCCGACAGAGTATGGCTACACCTTC | CASSDPTEYGYTF
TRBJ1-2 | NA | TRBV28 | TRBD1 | TGTGCCAGCAGTTTATTGGGGACAGGGGATTTTGGCTACACCTTC | CASSLLGTGDFGYTF
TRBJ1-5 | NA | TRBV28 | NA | TGTGCCAGCACCGAATTCCAGGGTCAGCCCCAGCATTTT | CASTEFQGQPQHF
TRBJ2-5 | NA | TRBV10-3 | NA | TGTGCCATCGGGGGGCCGGGCGGAGAGACCCAGTACTTC | CAIGGPGGETQYF
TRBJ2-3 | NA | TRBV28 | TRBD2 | TGTGCCAGCAGCACTCGGAGCGGGAGGGTAGATACGCAGTATTTT | CASSTRSGRVDTQYF
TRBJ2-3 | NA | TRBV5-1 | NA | TGCGCCAGCAGCTTGGGGACGGTTAGCACAGATACGCAGTATTTT | CASSLGTVSTDTQYF
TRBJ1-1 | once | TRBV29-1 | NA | TGCAGCGTAACCTTGTCTGGGATGAACACTGAAGCTTTCTTT | CSVTLSGMNTEAFF
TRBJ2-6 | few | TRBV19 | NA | TGTGCCAGTAGGCCTAGCGTGGGGTTCTCTGGGGCCAACGTCCTGACTTTC | CASRPSVGFSGANVLTF
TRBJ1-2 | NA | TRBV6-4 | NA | TGTGCCAGCAGTGACCCCGGGGGTAGAGGCTACACCTTC | CASSDPGGRGYTF
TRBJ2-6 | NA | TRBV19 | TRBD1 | TGTGCCACAGCCCCAGGGGGATCTGGGGCCAACGTCCTGACTTTC | CATAPGGSGANVLTF
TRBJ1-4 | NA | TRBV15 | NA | TGTGCCACCAGCAGAGACGGACGGATTTCTAATGAAAAACTGTTTTTT | CATSRDGRISNEKLFF
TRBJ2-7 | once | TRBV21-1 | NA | TGTGCCAGCAGCACAACTCCGGGACAGGGGGCGAACTACGAGCAGTACTTC | CASSTTPGQGANYEQYF
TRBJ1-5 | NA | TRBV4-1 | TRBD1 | TGCGCCAGCAGCCGAGGACAGGACAATCAGCCCCAGCATTTT | CASSRGQDNQPQHF
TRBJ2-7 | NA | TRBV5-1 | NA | TGCGCCAGCAGCTTGGAGGGTGGGGACTACGAGCAGTACTTC | CASSLEGGDYEQYF
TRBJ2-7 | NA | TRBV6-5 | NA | TGTGCCAGCAGTTACTCGTATAGCGGACACTACGAGCAGTACTTC | CASSYSYSGHYEQYF
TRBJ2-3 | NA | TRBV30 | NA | TGTGCCTGGGACCAGCTGAATACGCAGTATTTT | CAWDQLNTQYF
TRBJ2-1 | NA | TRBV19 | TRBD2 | TGTGCCACCCTTCGGGAGGGGTACAATGAGCAGTTCTTC | CATLREGYNEQFF
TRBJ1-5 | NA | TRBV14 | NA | TGTGCCAGCAGCCAAGTACAAGGCAGACCCAATCAGCCCCAGCATTTT | CASSQVQGRPNQPQHF
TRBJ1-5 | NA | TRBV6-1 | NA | TGTGCCAGCAGTGCAATGGGGCAGGGAAGCAATCAGCCCCAGCATTTT | CASSAMGQGSNQPQHF
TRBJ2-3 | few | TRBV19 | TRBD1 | TGTGCCAGTAGTCATCCGGGACAGGAGTCCTTTTTT | CASSHPGQESFF
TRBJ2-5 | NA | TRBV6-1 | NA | TGTGCCAGCAGTGATTCAGACGAGACCCAGTACTTC | CASSDSDETQYF
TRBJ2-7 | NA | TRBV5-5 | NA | TGTGCCAGCAGCTTGGTGGTCTACGAGCAGTACTTC | CASSLVVYEQYF